The text below deals with one T cell receptor beta chain. The antigen remains unidentified. With 60 Vbeta and 13 Jbeta primers, the PCR was carried out. Clones were sequenced by immunoSEQ multiplex PCR, and TCRdb holds only the in-frame ones, with some missing. The profile shows about 150,000 clones, 80% of them singletons. The germline gives CDR1 SGDLS, CDR2 YYNGEE. Trimming took 3 bases from V and 7 from J; bases not matched to a gene: 11. The CDR3 sequence is 15 residues long. These data are taken from a study of cytomegalovirus exposure and HLA in healthy donors. Whole-study results and caveats: In presence/absence analyses, roughly uniform sequencing depth across donors was assumed. Analysis was carried out at a later point, and it linked a missense DCLRE1C variant to TCR beta V- and J-gene trimming.

The gene calls are TRBV9 and TRBJ1-2; 8 nucleotides agree with TRBD1. The sequence was collected from a man younger than 40 in good health and CMV-seropositive. Sequencing was carried out using PBMCs. The CDR3 loop is CASSEDREPGSGYTF. The CDR3 DNA sequence: TGTGCCAGCAGCGAGGACAGGGAACCGGGCTCTGGCTACACCTTC.